These 24 T cell receptor beta chains share one sample of origin, sequenced in a study of cytomegalovirus exposure and HLA in healthy donors. PCR amplification relied on 60 Vbeta primers (plus 13 Jbeta primers). Sequencing used immunoSEQ multiplex PCR; TCRdb keeps in-frame clones, though not all of them. The table includes about 83,000 clones, about four fifths detected once. Sample: PBMCs. These receptors were obtained from a woman younger than 45 in good health and CMV-seronegative.

V gene TRBV25-1 combines with J gene TRBJ2-3, with D possibly being TRBD2 (6 bases). The V end lost 3 bases, the J end lost 9 bases, and 13 bases lay between the germline ends. This CDR3 spans 13 amino acids. The germline V gene has CDR1 MGHDK and CDR2 SYGVNS. This CDR3 reads CASSEVGSGTQYF. CDR3 nucleotides: TGTGCCAGCAGTGAGGTCGGGAGCGGGACGCAGTATTTT.

The V call is TRBV7-2, the J call TRBJ2-6; no clear D gene. V gave up 0 bases and J gave up 0 bases, with 9 bases separating them. The V gene's germline CDR1 is SGHTA and CDR2 FQGNSA. There are 17 residues in the CDR3. The chain's CDR3 is CASSLALTRSGANVLTF. CDR3 nucleotide sequence: TGTGCCAGCAGCTTAGCTCTGACTCGCTCTGGGGCCAACGTCCTGACTTTC.

V and J are TRBV28 and TRBJ1-2; 8 bases fit TRBD1. Per germline, CDR1 MDHEN and CDR2 SYDVKM. CDR3 length: 14 residues. The J segment lost 3 bases and the V segment lost 4 bases, leaving 4 bases of the junction unmatched. CDR3 residues: CASSSGGYDYGYTF. As DNA, the CDR3 is TGTGCCAGCAGTTCAGGGGGCTACGACTATGGCTACACCTTC.

This sequence joins TRBV5-1 and TRBJ1-2; D is perhaps TRBD1 (6 bases). V was shortened by 1 base and J by 2 bases, with 12 bases between the two germline ends. Germline-derived CDR1 and CDR2 are SGHRS and YFSETQ. CDR3 size: 15 residues. The CDR3 nucleotides read TGCGCCAGCAGCTTGACCGGCGGACAGAACTATGGCTACACCTTC. Amino acids: CASSLTGGQNYGYTF.

This clone was detected a few times. The rearrangement links TRBV9 to TRBJ2-2; the D gene is possibly TRBD1 (6 bases). The ends were cut back, 7 bases at V and 0 bases at J, with 19 bases in the middle. The CDR3 is made up of 17 amino acids. Germline V lookup: CDR1 SGDLS, CDR2 YYNGEE. In DNA form, the CDR3 reads TGTGCCAGCGCAAACCCACGCAGACAGGCGAACACCGGGGAGCTGTTTTTT. Translated, it gives CASANPRRQANTGELFF.

In this sample, this clone turned up a few times. This chain connects TRBV28 to TRBJ2-7; D may be TRBD1 (5 bases). Germline V gene sequence: CDR1 MDHEN, CDR2 SYDVKM. The CDR3 covers 14 residues. The V end was cut by 3 bases, the J end by 5 bases, with 14 bases between. The CDR3 loop reads CASSFDSAKDEQYF. Here the CDR3 DNA reads TGTGCCAGCAGTTTCGACAGCGCTAAGGACGAGCAGTACTTC.

This clone was seen a few times. The V gene is TRBV28, the J gene TRBJ2-2, with D tentatively TRBD1 (6 bases). Germline CDR1 reads MDHEN; CDR2 reads SYDVKM. V lost 5 bases, J lost 1 base, and 8 bases lay in between. The CDR3 runs 14 residues. The CDR3 DNA reads TGTGCCAGCAGTCCGACAGGGAACACCGGGGAGCTGTTTTTT. This codes for CASSPTGNTGELFF.

With regard to this clone: In the same sample, other DNA sequences code for this CDR3. The V call is TRBV30, the J call TRBJ1-5; possibly TRBD1 for D (5 bases). V gave up 0 bases and J gave up 4 bases, with 7 bases separating them. Germline V gene sequence: CDR1 GTSNPN, CDR2 SVGIG (reference sequence). The CDR3 loop spans 13 amino acids. The chain's CDR3 is CAWSVRGNQPQHF. CDR3 in DNA: TGTGCCTGGAGTGTACGGGGGAATCAGCCCCAGCATTTT.

The count of this clone is one. The J gene is TRBJ1-4, the V gene TRBV19, with 7 nucleotides matching TRBD1. The CDR3 runs to 17 residues. V shed 5 bases, J shed 3 bases, and the junction held 12 bases outside the gene matches. Germline V CDR1 and CDR2: LNHDA, SQIVND (reference sequence). For the CDR3, the DNA is TGTGCCAGTAGTGGGGACAGCCAGGCGAGGGCTAATGAAAAACTGTTTTTT. Translated: CASSGDSQARANEKLFF.

This rearrangement joins TRBV7-6 to TRBJ2-2; 10 bases agree with TRBD2. The CDR3 contains 16 residues. V dropped 1 base and J dropped 6; count of bases not matched to a gene: 5. Per germline, CDR1 SGHVS and CDR2 FNYEAQ. CDR3 sequence reads: CASSLDPSGRAGELFF. The CDR3 region has the DNA TGTGCCAGCAGCTTAGACCCCAGCGGGAGGGCCGGGGAGCTGTTTTTT. Full variable domain (remainder filled in from reference TRBV7-6 and TRBJ2-2): GAGVSQSPRYKVTKRGQDVALRCDPISGHVSLYWYRQALGQGPEFLTYFNYEAQQDKSGLPNDRFSAERPEGSISTLTIQRTEQRDSAMYRCASSLDPSGRAGELFFGEGSRLTVL.

The chain uses TRBV14 and TRBJ2-7; a weak D match, TRBD2 (7 bases). The CDR3 is made up of 16 amino acids. Per the germline V gene, CDR1 is SGHDN and CDR2 is FVKESK. With 1 base removed from V and 2 bases from J, the gap between germline ends came to 15 bases. The CDR3 here is CASSQAGGGFTYEQYF. The CDR3 DNA follows: TGTGCCAGCAGCCAAGCTGGGGGGGGCTTTACCTACGAGCAGTACTTC.

V gene TRBV30 combines with J gene TRBJ1-1; tentatively, D is TRBD1 (5 bases). Germline V gene lookup returns CDR1 GTSNPN and CDR2 SVGIG (reference sequence). This CDR3 contains 12 residues. With 5 bases removed from V and 0 bases from J, the gap between germline ends came to 7 bases. CDR3 nucleotides: TGTGCCTGGCGACAGATGAACACTGAAGCTTTCTTT. It is translated as CAWRQMNTEAFF. The whole variable domain, remainder taken from reference TRBV30 and TRBJ1-1, is SQTIHQWPATLVQPVGSPLSLECTVEGTSNPNLYWYRQAAGRGLQLLFYSVGIGQISSEVPQNLSASRPQDRQFILSSKKLLLSDSGFYLCAWRQMNTEAFFGQGTRLTVV.

The V and J genes are TRBV9 and TRBJ2-1; D is unclear. Germline loops: CDR1 SGDLS, CDR2 YYNGEE. V was cut by 2 bases and J by 7 bases, with 7 bases left in between. CDR3 length equals 12 residues. CDR3 sequence (DNA): TGTGCCAGCAGCGTTTATCCGAATGAGCAGTTCTTC. Its translation is CASSVYPNEQFF.

This chain uses TRBV27 with TRBJ2-7; D perhaps matches TRBD2 (6 bases). Germline values: CDR1 MNHEY, CDR2 SMNVEV (reference sequence). Trimming left V 1 base short and J 0 bases short, with 10 bases between. CDR3 size: 15 residues. CDR3: CASSLLAASSYEQYF. Written as DNA, the CDR3 is TGTGCCAGCAGTTTATTAGCGGCTTCCTCCTACGAGCAGTACTTC.

CDR3 loop: CASSLWAHPQGGRVHEQYF. The CDR3 nucleotides read TGTGCCAGCAGCTTATGGGCGCACCCGCAGGGGGGTCGAGTCCACGAGCAGTACTTC. The chain uses TRBV7-2 and TRBJ2-7, with D possibly TRBD1 on 7 matching bases. Germline V gene sequence: CDR1 SGHTA, CDR2 FQGNSA. V was trimmed by 2 bases and J by 5 bases, leaving 28 bases between them. The CDR3 sequence is 19 residues long. Based on the CDR3 plus reference TRBV7-2 and TRBJ2-7, the full variable domain is GAGVSQSPSNKVTEKGKDVELRCDPISGHTALYWYRQSLGQGLEFLIYFQGNSAPDKSGLPSDRFSAERTGGSVSTLTIQRTQQEDSAVYLCASSLWAHPQGGRVHEQYFGPGTRLTVT.

The gene calls are TRBV5-6 and TRBJ2-1; maybe TRBD2 (5 bases). The CDR3 is 16 amino acids. CDR1 is SGHDT, CDR2 YYEEEE, per germline. V was clipped by 1 base and J by 4 bases, with 15 bases between them. CDR3: CASSLNLRERYNEQFF. In DNA, the CDR3 is TGTGCCAGCAGCTTGAATTTACGCGAGCGGTACAATGAGCAGTTCTTC. Full variable domain (missing parts from reference TRBV5-6 and TRBJ2-1): DAGVTQSPTHLIKTRGQQVTLRCSPKSGHDTVSWYQQALGQGPQFIFQYYEEEERQRGNFPDRFSGHQFPNYSSELNVNALLLGDSALYLCASSLNLRERYNEQFFGPGTRLTVL.

The chain uses TRBV12-5 and TRBJ2-3, with D maybe TRBD2 (5 bases). The CDR3 runs 16 residues. The V end lost 2 bases, the J end lost 4 bases, and 16 bases lay between the germline ends. The germline V gene encodes CDR1 LGHNT and CDR2 FRNRAP. CDR3 region: CASGLTLVGESDTQYF. The CDR3, as DNA: TGTGCTAGTGGTTTGACCCTAGTTGGGGAGTCAGATACGCAGTATTTT.

The V call is TRBV9, the J call TRBJ2-3; 7 bases match TRBD1. Germline V CDR1 and CDR2: SGDLS, YYNGEE. This CDR3 is 14 amino acids long. V lost 6 bases, J lost 2 bases, and 6 bases stayed unmatched. As DNA, the CDR3 is TGTGCCAGCACCTTGGACAGGCCCACAGATACGCAGTATTTT. This encodes CASTLDRPTDTQYF.

The V gene is TRBV7-8, the J gene TRBJ2-5, with 7 bases identical to TRBD1. The J call could be wrong; TRBJ2-7 is a better fit for the DNA end. The CDR3 is 13 amino acids. Germline values: CDR1 SGHVS, CDR2 FQNEAQ. Written as DNA, the CDR3 is TGTGCCAGCAGCTTCCGACAGGGCTACGAGCAGTACTTC. The encoded protein is CASSFRQGYEQYF.

The chain carries TRBV9 and TRBJ2-7; 8 bases are shared with TRBD2. V gave up 4 bases and J gave up 5 bases; unmatched junction bases: 11. CDR3 length: 15 amino acids. Germline V gives CDR1 SGDLS, CDR2 YYNGEE. CDR3 loop: CASSTTGGPRNEQYF. For the CDR3, the DNA is TGTGCCAGCAGCACTACGGGAGGGCCTAGGAACGAGCAGTACTTC.

The chain carries TRBV7-2 and TRBJ2-3; 7 bases are shared with TRBD2. Germline V CDR1 and CDR2: SGHTA, FQGNSA. The V segment lost 2 bases and the J segment 4 bases; nucleotides outside the gene matches: 6. CDR3 size: 15 residues. CDR3 nucleotide sequence: TGTGCCAGCAGCTTATGGGGCGGGAGCGCAGATACGCAGTATTTT. It encodes CASSLWGGSADTQYF.

The V call is TRBV28, the J call TRBJ1-1, with 7 bases lining up with TRBD1. Looked up from germline, CDR1 is MDHEN and CDR2 is SYDVKM. There are 14 residues in the CDR3. The trim removed 4 bases at V and 8 bases at J, leaving 10 bases unmatched. The CDR3 DNA reads as TGTGCCAGCAGTTCCCCCGGGACAGCTATAGAAGCTTTCTTT. Its translation is CASSSPGTAIEAFF.

This clone occurred a few times. The rearrangement uses TRBV19 and TRBJ1-2; D remains ambiguous. From germline, CDR1 is LNHDA and CDR2 SQIVND (reference sequence). This CDR3 has 16 amino acids. The V end was cut by 4 bases, the J end by 6 bases, with 21 bases between. This CDR3 is CASSSPGRRGLDGYTF. In nucleotides, the CDR3 is TGTGCCAGTAGTAGCCCAGGCAGAAGAGGGTTGGATGGCTACACCTTC.

In its sample, this clone was seen once. This sequence joins TRBV30 and TRBJ1-5, with D possibly TRBD1 on 5 matching bases. Germline-derived CDR1 and CDR2 are GTSNPN and SVGIG (reference sequence). V gave up 6 bases and J gave up 5 bases, with 14 bases separating them. This CDR3 is built from 13 residues. CDR3 coding DNA: TGTGCCTGCGCCACAGGTTTTGATCAGCCCCAGCATTTT. As protein: CACATGFDQPQHF. The full variable domain, its missing parts supplied by reference TRBV30 and TRBJ1-5, is SQTIHQWPATLVQPVGSPLSLECTVEGTSNPNLYWYRQAAGRGLQLLFYSVGIGQISSEVPQNLSASRPQDRQFILSSKKLLLSDSGFYLCACATGFDQPQHFGDGTRLSIL.